The source of this TCR beta chain is a study of technical replicates of blood from a few donors. The assay was immunoSEQ multiplex PCR, and TCRdb's table has in-frame clones only and misses some. This table holds about 80,000 clones, roughly 91% found once. This clone showed up just once. Germline CDR1 is MDHEN and CDR2 is SYDVKM. CDR3 size: 19 residues. J lost 0 bases, V lost 1 base, and 12 bases had no gene match. This TCR derives from a human donor in good health. The chain couples TRBV28 to TRBJ2-4; TRBD1 matches at 7 bases. Input material: T cells isolated from PBMCs. The CDR3 reads CASSLLWDSYRLAKNIQYF. The CDR3 coding sequence is TGTGCCAGCAGTTTATTGTGGGACAGTTATCGCTTAGCCAAAAACATTCAGTACTTC.